The 10 T cell receptor beta chains presented below share a single source sample, sequenced in a study of PD-L1 blockade in urothelial cancer. Here immunoSEQ multiplex PCR was the method, and the copy in TCRdb shows in-frame clones only, minus some. The table lists 60,000 to 85,000 clones, roughly nine tenths of them singletons. Sequencing was performed on PBMCs, taken around atezolizumab (anti-PD-L1) treatment. These TCRs come from a woman aged 65 to 85 with urothelial cancer.

The chain has TRBV7-2 and TRBJ1-5; the D gene is possibly TRBD1 (6 bases). V was clipped by 2 bases and J by 3 bases, with 11 bases between them. The CDR3 is 15 amino acids. CDR1 and CDR2 (germline): SGHTA, FQGNSA. The CDR3 nucleotides read TGTGCCAGCAGCTTACGAGGGGGGGCCAATCAGCCCCAGCATTTT. This sequence encodes CASSLRGGANQPQHF. Using reference TRBV7-2 and TRBJ1-5 for the parts outside the CDR3, the full variable domain is GAGVSQSPSNKVTEKGKDVELRCDPISGHTALYWYRQSLGQGLEFLIYFQGNSAPDKSGLPSDRFSAERTGGSVSTLTIQRTQQEDSAVYLCASSLRGGANQPQHFGDGTRLSIL.

V usage is TRBV4-1 and J usage is TRBJ2-7; D is ambiguous. Trimming took off 0 bases at V and 3 bases at J, with 12 bases between the two ends. The CDR3 has 15 residues. Germline values: CDR1 MGHRA, CDR2 YSYEKL. The CDR3 loop is CASSQDGVFIYEQYF. CDR3 nucleotide sequence: TGCGCCAGCAGCCAAGATGGAGTATTCATCTACGAGCAGTACTTC.

V gene TRBV30 combines with J gene TRBJ1-5; D is undetermined. V lost 0 bases, J lost 4 bases, and 7 bases lay in between. This CDR3 spans 13 amino acids. Germline V gene data show CDR1 as GTSNPN and CDR2 as SVGIG (reference sequence). The CDR3 nucleotides read TGTGCCTGGAGTGTACAGCCTAATCAGCCCCAGCATTTT. This sequence encodes CAWSVQPNQPQHF.

The chain uses TRBV5-1 and TRBJ1-1, with a possible D match to TRBD1 (6 bases). V was cut by 0 bases and J by 1 base, with 16 bases left in between. The CDR3 spans 17 residues. Germline CDR1 is SGHRS and CDR2 is YFSETQ. This CDR3 is CASSLAFGAGENTEAFF. The CDR3 DNA sequence: TGCGCCAGCAGCTTGGCGTTTGGAGCAGGGGAGAACACTGAAGCTTTCTTT. The variable domain in full, with the rest retrieved from reference TRBV5-1 and TRBJ1-1, is KAGVTQTPRYLIKTRGQQVTLSCSPISGHRSVSWYQQTPGQGLQFLFEYFSETQRNKGNFPGRFSGRQFSNSRSEMNVSTLELGDSALYLCASSLAFGAGENTEAFFGQGTRLTVV.

The CDR3 here is CASAAGDSTNEKLFF. CDR3 in DNA: TGCGCCAGCGCCGCAGGGGATTCAACTAATGAAAAACTGTTTTTT. This chain uses TRBV5-1 with TRBJ1-4, with D perhaps matching TRBD1 (6 bases). V shed 7 bases and J shed 0 bases, with 13 bases lying between them. The CDR3 length is 15 residues. Germline V gene data show CDR1 as SGHRS and CDR2 as YFSETQ. The entire variable domain, with the rest obtained from reference TRBV5-1 and TRBJ1-4, is as follows: KAGVTQTPRYLIKTRGQQVTLSCSPISGHRSVSWYQQTPGQGLQFLFEYFSETQRNKGNFPGRFSGRQFSNSRSEMNVSTLELGDSALYLCASAAGDSTNEKLFFGSGTQLSVL.

CDR3 coding DNA: TGTGCCAGCCGGGTCCCCACTAACACCGGGGAGCTGTTTTTT. Amino acids: CASRVPTNTGELFF. J is TRBJ2-2 and V is TRBV6-5, with no clear D. CDR1 and CDR2 (germline): MNHEY, SVGAGI. The CDR3 spans 14 residues. V dropped 8 bases and J dropped 2 bases, with 12 bases sitting between them.

V usage is TRBV7-6 and J usage is TRBJ2-7; 7 nucleotides align to TRBD1. The V and J ends lost 1 base and 2 bases, in that order; junction bases with no gene match: 14. The CDR3 covers 18 residues. Germline V gives CDR1 SGHVS, CDR2 FNYEAQ. CDR3 region: CASSLVVTGTVSTYEQYF. The CDR3 DNA sequence: TGTGCCAGCAGCTTAGTGGTCACAGGGACAGTCTCTACCTACGAGCAGTACTTC.

The chain has TRBV4-1 and TRBJ1-2; TRBD1 matches 9 bases. Germline loops: CDR1 MGHRA, CDR2 YSYEKL. The CDR3 loop spans 19 amino acids. V dropped 3 bases and J dropped 2; count of bases not matched to a gene: 16. CDR3 amino acids: CASSQSTDSGTGINYGYTF. CDR3 bases: TGCGCCAGCAGCCAGTCAACGGATTCCGGGACAGGGATCAACTATGGCTACACCTTC.

The rearrangement uses TRBV4-1 and TRBJ1-1, with D perhaps TRBD1 (6 bases). Per the germline V gene, CDR1 is MGHRA and CDR2 is YSYEKL. Between the trimmed V and J ends, which lost 4 bases and 2 bases, there was a span of 14 bases. The CDR3 spans 15 residues. The CDR3 coding sequence is TGCGCCAGCAGCCTCGGGGGGGGCGGCAACACTGAAGCTTTCTTT. Its translation is CASSLGGGGNTEAFF.

The gene calls are TRBV5-1 and TRBJ2-2; TRBD1 agrees at 12 bases. The CDR3 loop spans 16 amino acids. V was pared by 7 bases and J by 4 bases, with 8 bases of the junction left unmatched. Germline lookup yields CDR1 SGHRS and CDR2 YFSETQ. CDR3 coding DNA: TGCGCCAGCCAAACCGGGACAGGGGGCGGCACCGGGGAGCTGTTTTTT. Protein: CASQTGTGGGTGELFF.